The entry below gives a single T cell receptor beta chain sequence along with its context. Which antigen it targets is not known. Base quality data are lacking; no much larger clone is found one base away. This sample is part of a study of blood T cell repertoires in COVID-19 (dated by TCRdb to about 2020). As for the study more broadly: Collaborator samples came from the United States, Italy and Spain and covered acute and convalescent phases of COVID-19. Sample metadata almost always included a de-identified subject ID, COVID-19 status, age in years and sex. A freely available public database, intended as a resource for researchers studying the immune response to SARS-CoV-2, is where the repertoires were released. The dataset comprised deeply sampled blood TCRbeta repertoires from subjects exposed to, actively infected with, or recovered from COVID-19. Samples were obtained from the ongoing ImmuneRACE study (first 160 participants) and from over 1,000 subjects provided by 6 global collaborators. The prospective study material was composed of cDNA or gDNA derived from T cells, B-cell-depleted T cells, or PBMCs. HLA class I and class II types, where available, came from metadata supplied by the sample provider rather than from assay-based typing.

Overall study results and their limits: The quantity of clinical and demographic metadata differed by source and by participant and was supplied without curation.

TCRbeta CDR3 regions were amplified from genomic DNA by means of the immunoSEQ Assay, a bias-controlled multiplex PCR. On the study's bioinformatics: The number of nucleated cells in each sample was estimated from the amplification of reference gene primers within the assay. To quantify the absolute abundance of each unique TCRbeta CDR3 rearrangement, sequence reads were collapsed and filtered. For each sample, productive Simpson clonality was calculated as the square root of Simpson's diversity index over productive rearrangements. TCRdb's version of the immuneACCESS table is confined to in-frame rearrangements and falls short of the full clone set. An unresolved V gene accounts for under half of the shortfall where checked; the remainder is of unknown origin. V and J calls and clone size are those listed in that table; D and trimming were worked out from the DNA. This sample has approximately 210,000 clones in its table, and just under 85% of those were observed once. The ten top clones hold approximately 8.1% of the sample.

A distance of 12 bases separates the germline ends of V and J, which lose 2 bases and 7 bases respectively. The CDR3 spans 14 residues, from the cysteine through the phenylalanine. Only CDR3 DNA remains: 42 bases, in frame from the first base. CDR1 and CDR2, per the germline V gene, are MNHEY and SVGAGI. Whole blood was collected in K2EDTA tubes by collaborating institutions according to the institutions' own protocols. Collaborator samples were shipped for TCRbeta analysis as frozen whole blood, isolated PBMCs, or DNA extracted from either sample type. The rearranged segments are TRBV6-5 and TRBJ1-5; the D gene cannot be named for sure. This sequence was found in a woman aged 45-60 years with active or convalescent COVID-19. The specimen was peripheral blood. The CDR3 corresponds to CASSYMAGGQPQHF. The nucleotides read TGTGCCAGCAGTTACATGGCGGGAGGGCAGCCCCAGCATTTT.